Each of the 9 T cell receptor beta chains below was sequenced from the same sample in a study of monozygotic twins with inflammatory bowel disease. Following a re-call of the 5' RACE reads, TCRdb has one entry per CDR3 protein and lacks DNA. This listing includes around 400,000 distinct CDR3 sequences. The source material was blood. The receptors originated from a human donor with ulcerative colitis or Crohn's disease, or a healthy co-twin of an affected twin (not recorded which).

This chain connects TRBV11-2 to TRBJ2-5; without DNA, the TCRdb call of TRBD2 cannot be checked. Germline V lookup: CDR1 SGHAT, CDR2 FQNNGV. This CDR3 region has 16 residues. The CDR3 reads CASSPGTSGDGETQYF.

CDR3 residues: CASSPGQANGYTF. The genes are TRBV5-1 and TRBJ1-2. This CDR3 comprises 13 residues. CDR1 and CDR2 (germline): SGHRS, YFSETQ.

The chain has TRBV6-2 or TRBV6-3 and TRBJ2-5. The CDR3 length is 15 residues. The germline V gene has CDR1 MNHEY and CDR2 SVGEGT. Here the CDR3 reads CASSYGFEGQETQYF.

This rearrangement joins TRBV4-1 to TRBJ2-1; TCRdb lists TRBD2, though no DNA is available to test this call. Germline-derived CDR1 and CDR2 are MGHRA and YSYEKL. This CDR3 is built from 17 residues. CDR3 region: CASSQGPSGLAGGGQFF.

The chain uses TRBV27 and TRBJ1-2; with no DNA, the TCRdb D assignment of TRBD1 cannot be verified. The germline gives CDR1 MNHEY, CDR2 SMNVEV (reference sequence). The CDR3 runs to 11 residues. CDR3 loop: CASGDLYGYTF.

CDR3 loop: CASSQDIGRTDTQYF. The chain recombines TRBV3-1 with TRBJ2-3. The length of the CDR3 is 15 residues. CDR1 and CDR2 (germline): LGHDT, YNNKEL (reference sequence).

The J gene is TRBJ2-5, the V gene TRBV3-1; the TCRdb D gene call, TRBD2, has no DNA to confirm it. Per germline, CDR1 LGHDT and CDR2 YNNKEL (reference sequence). The CDR3 consists of 13 residues. CDR3 protein: CASSPMSGVTQYF.

The chain has TRBV5-1 and TRBJ1-1; the TRBD1 assignment by TCRdb is unverifiable without DNA. Germline values: CDR1 SGHRS, CDR2 YFSETQ. CDR3 length equals 15 residues. CDR3 residues: CASSPNGGLNTEAIF.

V is TRBV7-2 and J is TRBJ2-3; TCRdb names TRBD1, which stays unverified in the absence of DNA. The germline V gene encodes CDR1 SGHTA and CDR2 FQGNSA. This CDR3 is built from 14 residues. CDR3 loop: CASRLDRGTDTQYF.